The 30 T cell receptor beta chains presented below share a single source sample, sequenced in a study of cytomegalovirus exposure and HLA in healthy donors. This PCR relied on a set of 60 Vbeta primers and 13 Jbeta primers. Here immunoSEQ multiplex PCR was the method, and the copy in TCRdb shows in-frame clones only, minus some. This repertoire comprises just over 150,000 clones; its ten largest clones make up roughly 1.3%. The specimen was PBMCs. The receptors come from a woman in her fifties or sixties in good health and CMV-seronegative.

The chain combines TRBV5-6 with TRBJ1-5, with 7 bases lining up with TRBD1. Per germline, CDR1 SGHDT and CDR2 YYEEEE. The CDR3 runs 16 residues. J lost 1 base, V lost 4 bases, and 8 bases had no gene match. CDR3 loop: CASSVWGRGSNQPQHF. The CDR3 DNA follows: TGTGCCAGCAGCGTATGGGGCAGGGGGAGCAATCAGCCCCAGCATTTT.

The genes are TRBV7-7 and TRBJ2-1, with 9 bases aligning to TRBD2. The CDR3 is 16 amino acids. Germline CDR1 reads SSHAT; CDR2 reads FNYEAQ (reference sequence). The J segment lost 7 bases and the V segment lost 4 bases, leaving 11 bases of the junction unmatched. In DNA, the CDR3 is TGTGCCAGCAGCTATAGCGGGGGCACGGGAGCAAATGAGCAGTTCTTC. It is translated as CASSYSGGTGANEQFF.

V usage is TRBV7-9 and J usage is TRBJ2-1; possibly TRBD2 for D (6 bases). The V and J ends lost 5 bases and 9 bases respectively, with 11 bases between them. Germline V gene data show CDR1 as SEHNR and CDR2 as FQNEAQ (reference sequence). There are 12 residues in the CDR3. This CDR3 reads CASSPQGGEQFF. DNA for the CDR3: TGTGCCAGCAGCCCCCAGGGAGGTGAGCAGTTCTTC.

The chain combines TRBV10-3 with TRBJ2-7, with D perhaps matching TRBD2 (7 bases). The V and J ends lost 3 bases and 5 bases respectively, with 14 bases between them. This CDR3 comprises 14 residues. Germline V gene sequence: CDR1 ENHRY, CDR2 SYGVKD. The CDR3 here is CAISDHGGANEQYF. In DNA form, the CDR3 reads TGTGCCATCAGTGATCATGGGGGGGCGAACGAGCAGTACTTC.

The CDR3 region has the DNA TGTGCCAGCAGCCAATTCCCGGGGGTTGATAGGCAAGAGACCCAGTACTTC. Its protein is CASSQFPGVDRQETQYF. V gene TRBV4-2 combines with J gene TRBJ2-5; D is perhaps TRBD2 (6 bases). Trimming took 2 bases from V and 2 from J, leaving 18 bases between them. Germline V gene data show CDR1 as LGHNA and CDR2 as YNFKEQ. CDR3 length: 17 residues.

The V gene is TRBV2, the J gene TRBJ1-4, with TRBD1 as a possible D gene (5 bases). V was cut by 6 bases and J by 7 bases, with 15 bases left in between. Germline V gene data show CDR1 as SNHLY and CDR2 as FYNNEI. CDR3 size: 14 residues. CDR3 protein: CASRPLPGGEKLFF. In DNA, the CDR3 is TGTGCCAGCAGACCACTACCCGGGGGTGAAAAACTGTTTTTT.

The rearrangement uses TRBV4-2 and TRBJ2-7; 15 bases map to TRBD2. The CDR3 covers 16 residues. In germline, CDR1 is LGHNA, CDR2 YNFKEQ. Trimming removed 0 bases from V and 9 bases from J; junction bases left unmatched: 6. The DNA for the CDR3 is TGTGCCAGCAGCCAAGATACAGGACTAGCGGGGGGGCGGCAGTACTTC. As protein: CASSQDTGLAGGRQYF.

This chain links TRBV19 with TRBJ2-2; maybe TRBD1 (6 bases). Trimming pared 3 bases from V and 6 bases from J, leaving 11 bases between. The CDR3 totals 14 residues. The germline V gene encodes CDR1 LNHDA and CDR2 SQIVND (reference sequence). The CDR3 is CASSIKSGAGELFF. The CDR3 DNA sequence: TGTGCCAGTAGTATCAAGTCAGGGGCCGGGGAGCTGTTTTTT.

V usage is TRBV6-6 and J usage is TRBJ2-7; 7 bases line up with TRBD1. Germline trimming cut 1 base from V and 3 bases from J; bases unmatched to any gene: 3. The CDR3 totals 14 residues. Germline CDR1 is MNHNY and CDR2 is SVGAGI (reference sequence). CDR3 sequence (DNA): TGTGCCAGCAGTTACTTCCGGGACAGCTACGAGCAGTACTTC. Its translation: CASSYFRDSYEQYF.

The chain joins TRBV2 to TRBJ1-5; unclear D gene. The CDR3 consists of 15 residues. In germline, CDR1 is SNHLY, CDR2 FYNNEI. The ends were cut back, 1 base at V and 0 bases at J, with 7 bases in the middle. This CDR3 reads CASSEVRGSNQPQHF. CDR3 in DNA: TGTGCCAGCAGTGAAGTGCGGGGTAGCAATCAGCCCCAGCATTTT.

CDR3 sequence (DNA): TGTGCCAGCCCTCCCCCACTAGCGGGCCCAGGGGATACGCAGTATTTT. The encoded protein is CASPPPLAGPGDTQYF. This sequence joins TRBV28 and TRBJ2-3, with 9 bases lining up with TRBD2. Trimming cost V 8 bases and J 6 bases; bases outside gene matches: 15. From germline, CDR1 is MDHEN and CDR2 SYDVKM. This CDR3 contains 16 residues.

This chain uses TRBV6-4 with TRBJ2-5; D might be TRBD2 (5 bases). The CDR3 spans 13 residues. Trimming shortened V by 6 bases and J by 5 bases, and 13 bases separated the two germline ends. Germline assignment: CDR1 MRHNA and CDR2 SNTAGT. The CDR3 here is CASSYEGGETQYF. Here the CDR3 DNA reads TGTGCCAGCAGCTATGAAGGCGGGGAGACCCAGTACTTC.

The CDR3 sequence: CASSPDYGSGLIYGYTF. DNA of the CDR3: TGTGCCAGCAGCCCTGACTATGGCTCTGGGTTAATCTATGGCTACACCTTC. The rearrangement links TRBV7-6 to TRBJ1-2; D unclear. Trimming left V 5 bases short and J 4 bases short, with 23 bases between. The length of the CDR3 is 17 residues. Germline lookup yields CDR1 SGHVS and CDR2 FNYEAQ.

Remarks on this clone: Other DNA sequences within the sample encode an identical CDR3. The rearrangement joins TRBV7-3 to TRBJ2-7, with TRBD1 matching over 9 bases. J lost 3 bases, V lost 3 bases, and 3 bases had no gene match. Germline V gives CDR1 SGHTA, CDR2 FQGTGA. The CDR3 totals 14 residues. The CDR3 protein is CASSLGQGLYEQYF. The DNA for the CDR3 is TGTGCCAGCAGCTTGGGACAGGGCCTCTACGAGCAGTACTTC.

This chain connects TRBV5-1 to TRBJ2-1; tentatively, D is TRBD2 (6 bases). Germline V gene data show CDR1 as SGHRS and CDR2 as YFSETQ. Trimming cost V 0 bases and J 5 bases, with 12 bases left between them. This CDR3 is 15 amino acids long. CDR3 nucleotide sequence: TGCGCCAGCAGCTTGGCTATAGCGGTAAACAATGAGCAGTTCTTC. Protein product: CASSLAIAVNNEQFF.

The chain uses TRBV9 and TRBJ2-2, with TRBD1 as a possible D gene (7 bases). The V and J ends lost 4 bases and 5 bases respectively, with 15 bases between them. Germline CDR1 and CDR2: SGDLS and YYNGEE. The CDR3 length is 15 residues. CDR3 coding DNA: TGTGCCAGCAGCTCCAGGACAGGAGGGACCGGGGAGCTGTTTTTT. Translation: CASSSRTGGTGELFF.

This chain joins TRBV11-2 and TRBJ1-4, with a weak D call TRBD1 (5 bases). With 5 bases removed from V and 7 bases from J, the gap between germline ends came to 17 bases. Germline V lookup: CDR1 SGHAT, CDR2 FQNNGV. This CDR3 has 15 residues. CDR3 nucleotides: TGTGCCAGCAGCCCCATGGGGGGAGGATTTGAAAAACTGTTTTTT. It codes for CASSPMGGGFEKLFF. Full variable domain (rest looked up from reference TRBV11-2 and TRBJ1-4): EAGVAQSPRYKIIEKRQSVAFWCNPISGHATLYWYQQILGQGPKLLIQFQNNGVVDDSQLPKDRFSAERLKGVDSTLKIQPAKLEDSAVYLCASSPMGGGFEKLFFGSGTQLSVL.

Here the CDR3 DNA reads TGTGCCAGCAGCTTGGGATCCGGGGGATCGGCTTTCTTT. Protein product: CASSLGSGGSAFF. This chain links TRBV5-4 with TRBJ1-1; tentative D call: TRBD1 (5 bases). The V gene's germline CDR1 is SGHNT and CDR2 YYREEE (reference sequence). Trimming stripped 0 bases from V and 11 bases from J, with 14 bases between. There are 13 residues in the CDR3. Full variable domain (rest looked up from reference TRBV5-4 and TRBJ1-1): ETGVTQSPTHLIKTRGQQVTLRCSSQSGHNTVSWYQQALGQGPQFIFQYYREEENGRGNFPPRFSGLQFPNYSSELNVNALELDDSALYLCASSLGSGGSAFFGQGTRLTVV.

The chain recombines TRBV2 with TRBJ2-3; TRBD2 matches at 7 bases. Germline lookup yields CDR1 SNHLY and CDR2 FYNNEI. The CDR3 is 12 amino acids. The trim removed 7 bases at V and 5 bases at J, leaving 3 bases unmatched. Here the CDR3 DNA reads TGTGCCAGCATTAGGGAGGGAGATACGCAGTATTTT. It encodes CASIREGDTQYF.

This sequence joins TRBV5-8 and TRBJ2-7, with 9 bases lining up with TRBD1. The CDR3 consists of 14 residues. Germline trimming cut 4 bases from V and 5 bases from J; bases unmatched to any gene: 7. CDR1 SGHTS and CDR2 YDEGEE come from the germline V gene. In DNA, the CDR3 is TGTGCCAGCAGCCCTGGGACAGGGAGTAACGAGCAGTACTTC. Protein sequence: CASSPGTGSNEQYF. Supplemented by reference TRBV5-8 and TRBJ2-7, the full variable domain reads EAGVTQSPTHLIKTRGQQATLRCSPISGHTSVYWYQQALGLGLQFLLWYDEGEERNRGNFPPRFSGRQFPNYSSELNVNALELEDSALYLCASSPGTGSNEQYFGPGTRLTVT.

V and J are TRBV4-2 and TRBJ2-1, with 12 bases lining up with TRBD2. Germline V gives CDR1 LGHNA, CDR2 YNFKEQ. J was trimmed by 8 bases and V by 4 bases; bases with no gene match: 27. The CDR3 is made up of 22 amino acids. CDR3 coding DNA: TGTGCCAGCAGCCGCCGTGTGAGGGGGTATGTTAGGACTAGCGGGAAGGAATATGAGCAGTTCTTC. This gives the protein CASSRRVRGYVRTSGKEYEQFF.

The rearrangement links TRBV19 to TRBJ2-1; D is perhaps TRBD1 (6 bases). The CDR3 consists of 15 residues. V lost 4 bases, J lost 5 bases, and 15 bases lay in between. CDR1 is LNHDA and CDR2 is SQIVND in the germline V gene (reference sequence). CDR3: CASSNRQDLNNEQFF. The CDR3 coding sequence is TGTGCCAGTAGTAATAGACAGGATCTAAACAATGAGCAGTTCTTC.

The chain links TRBV5-1 to TRBJ1-4; TRBD1 matches 8 bases. V was pared by 2 bases and J by 8 bases, with 5 bases of the junction left unmatched. The CDR3 is 14 residues long. Germline V gives CDR1 SGHRS, CDR2 YFSETQ. For the CDR3, the DNA is TGCGCCAGCAGCTTCGACAGGGGAAAAGAAAAACTGTTTTTT. Amino acid sequence: CASSFDRGKEKLFF.

This chain connects TRBV4-1 to TRBJ2-1, with D uncertain. The CDR3 sequence is 15 residues long. Looked up from germline, CDR1 is MGHRA and CDR2 is YSYEKL. Trimming shortened V by 4 bases and J by 7 bases, and 17 bases separated the two germline ends. The CDR3 sequence: CASSPFGLGGNEQFF. In DNA form, the CDR3 reads TGCGCCAGCAGCCCCTTCGGCCTAGGTGGAAATGAGCAGTTCTTC.

The gene calls are TRBV7-3 and TRBJ2-7, with TRBD1 matching 9 bases. V was pared by 4 bases and J by 2 bases, with 6 bases of the junction left unmatched. The CDR3 spans 15 residues. Germline values: CDR1 SGHTA, CDR2 FQGTGA. CDR3 nucleotides: TGTGCCAGCAGCTCCGCCCGGGACAGGGCCTACGAGCAGTACTTC. Residues: CASSSARDRAYEQYF.

J is TRBJ2-1 and V is TRBV4-1, with 10 bases identical to TRBD2. The trim removed 4 bases at V and 8 bases at J, leaving 8 bases unmatched. Looked up from germline, CDR1 is MGHRA and CDR2 is YSYEKL. The CDR3 totals 15 residues. As DNA, the CDR3 is TGCGCCAGCAGCCCCGGGCTAGCGGGAGATTATGAGCAGTTCTTC. Amino acid sequence: CASSPGLAGDYEQFF.

This chain uses TRBV18 with TRBJ1-2, with D maybe TRBD1 (5 bases). The CDR3 has 15 residues. The V end lost 3 bases, the J end lost 7 bases, and 18 bases lay between the germline ends. Germline CDR1 is KGHSH and CDR2 is LQKENI. CDR3 residues: CASSPAAGLPAGYTF. The DNA of the CDR3 is TGTGCCAGCTCACCTGCCGCGGGACTTCCAGCTGGCTACACCTTC.

V is TRBV11-2 and J is TRBJ1-4; tentative D call: TRBD1 (5 bases). Trimming shortened V by 3 bases and J by 8 bases, and 19 bases separated the two germline ends. The CDR3 is 16 residues long. CDR1 SGHAT and CDR2 FQNNGV come from the germline V gene. CDR3 coding DNA: TGTGCCAGCAGCTTTCGACAGTCACACAATCCCGAAAAACTGTTTTTT. This translates into CASSFRQSHNPEKLFF.

CDR3 DNA sequence: TGCGCCAGCAGCCCCCTGGGGGGGGCGCCAGGGGCCAACGTCCTGACTTTC. Its protein product is CASSPLGGAPGANVLTF. The chain employs TRBV4-1 and TRBJ2-6, with a weak D call TRBD2 (7 bases). The V end was cut by 4 bases, the J end by 4 bases, with 17 bases between. The germline CDR1 and CDR2 sequences are MGHRA and YSYEKL. The CDR3 covers 17 residues.

The rearrangement joins TRBV7-3 to TRBJ2-3; possible D gene TRBD1, 5 bases. This CDR3 has 15 residues. V was clipped by 5 bases and J by 6 bases, with 18 bases between them. CDR1 SGHTA and CDR2 FQGTGA come from the germline V gene. The CDR3 loop is CASSPPGGARDTQYF. The CDR3 nucleotides are TGTGCCAGCAGCCCCCCCGGTGGGGCGAGGGATACGCAGTATTTT.